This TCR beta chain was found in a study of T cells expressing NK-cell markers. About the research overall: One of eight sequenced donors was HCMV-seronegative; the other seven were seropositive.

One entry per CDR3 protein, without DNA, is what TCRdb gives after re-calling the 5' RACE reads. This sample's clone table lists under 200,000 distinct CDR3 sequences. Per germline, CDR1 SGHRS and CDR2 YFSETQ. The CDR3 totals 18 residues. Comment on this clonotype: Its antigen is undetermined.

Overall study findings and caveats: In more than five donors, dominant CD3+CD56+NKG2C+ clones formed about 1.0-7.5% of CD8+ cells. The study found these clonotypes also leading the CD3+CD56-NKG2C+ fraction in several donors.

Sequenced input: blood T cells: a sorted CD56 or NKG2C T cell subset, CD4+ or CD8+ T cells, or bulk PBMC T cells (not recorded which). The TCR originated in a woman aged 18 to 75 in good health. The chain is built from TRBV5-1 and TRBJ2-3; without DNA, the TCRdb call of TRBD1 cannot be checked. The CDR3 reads CASSLGPRTGWSTDTQYF.